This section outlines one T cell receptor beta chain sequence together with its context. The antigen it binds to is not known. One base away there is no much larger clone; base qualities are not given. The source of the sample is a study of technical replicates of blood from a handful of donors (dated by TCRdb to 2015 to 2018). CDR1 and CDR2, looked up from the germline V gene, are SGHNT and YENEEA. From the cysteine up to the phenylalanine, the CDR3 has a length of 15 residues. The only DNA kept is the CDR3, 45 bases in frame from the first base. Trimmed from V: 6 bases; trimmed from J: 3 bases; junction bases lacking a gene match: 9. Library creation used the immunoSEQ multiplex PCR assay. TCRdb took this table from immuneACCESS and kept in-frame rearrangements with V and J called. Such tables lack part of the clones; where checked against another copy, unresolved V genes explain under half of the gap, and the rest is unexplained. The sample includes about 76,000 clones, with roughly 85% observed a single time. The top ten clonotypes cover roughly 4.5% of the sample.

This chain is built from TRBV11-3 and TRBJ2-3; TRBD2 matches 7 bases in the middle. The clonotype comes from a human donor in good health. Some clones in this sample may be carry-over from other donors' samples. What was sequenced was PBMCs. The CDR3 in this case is CASSSAAGVTDTQYF. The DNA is TGTGCCAGCAGTTCAGCGGCGGGAGTAACAGATACGCAGTATTTT.